A selection of T cell receptor beta chains follows, all from one sample in a study of OX40 agonist ivuxolimab in advanced cancers. The data were produced by immunoSEQ multiplex PCR, yet TCRdb's version contains in-frame clones alone and is incomplete. The repertoire holds about 69,000 clones, with roughly 89% as singletons. The sample was CD4+ or CD8+ T cells sorted from blood, taken in a trial of the OX40 agonist ivuxolimab. The receptor source for this set is an adult with an advanced solid tumor such as melanoma, head and neck, liver or kidney cancer. The CDR3 runs from the conserved cysteine through the conserved F or W.

J gene: TRBJ2-1; V gene: TRBV7-6; CDR3 protein: CASSLRERVEQFF
J gene: TRBJ2-4; V gene: TRBV6-1; CDR3 protein: CASSLDRGKNIQYF
J gene: TRBJ1-2; V gene: TRBV2; CDR3 protein: CASSEYSRGAGGYTF
J gene: TRBJ2-2; V gene: TRBV19; CDR3 protein: CASTANPRGELFF
J gene: TRBJ1-4; V gene: TRBV6-1; CDR3 protein: CASSNGGNGEKLFF
J gene: TRBJ1-2; V gene: TRBV6-5; CDR3 protein: CASKRQINYGYTF
J gene: TRBJ2-7; V gene: TRBV14; CDR3 protein: CASGGLYYEQYF
J gene: TRBJ2-7; V gene: TRBV15; CDR3 protein: CATSRGTGPYEQYF
J gene: TRBJ2-2; V gene: TRBV7-3; CDR3 protein: CASSFGGNTGELFF
J gene: TRBJ1-4; V gene: TRBV14; CDR3 protein: CASSQVGVRSEKLFF
J gene: TRBJ2-7; V gene: TRBV5-4; CDR3 protein: CASSFSGLDEQYF
J gene: TRBJ2-1; V gene: TRBV28; CDR3 protein: CASSLRLNEQFF
J gene: TRBJ1-5; V gene: TRBV15; CDR3 protein: CATSRVNQPQHF
J gene: TRBJ2-5; V gene: TRBV18; CDR3 protein: CASSPLAGEYTQYF
J gene: TRBJ2-7; V gene: TRBV11-3; CDR3 protein: CASSFEALTGTSGSMHEQYF
J gene: TRBJ1-1; V gene: TRBV5-1; CDR3 protein: CASSLVGVGTEAFF
J gene: TRBJ2-5; V gene: TRBV28; CDR3 protein: CASSLQETQYF
J gene: TRBJ2-5; V gene: TRBV18; CDR3 protein: CASSRQWGSQETQYF
J gene: NA; V gene: TRBV6-6; CDR3 protein: CASSGRAREQYF
J gene: TRBJ2-3; V gene: TRBV4-1; CDR3 protein: CASSHPGQGTDTQYF
J gene: TRBJ1-1; V gene: TRBV6-6; CDR3 protein: CASSRTVNTEAFF
J gene: TRBJ2-2; V gene: TRBV19; CDR3 protein: CASSLGGTTGELFF
J gene: TRBJ2-2; V gene: TRBV28; CDR3 protein: CASYRGAGELFF
J gene: TRBJ2-1; V gene: TRBV15; CDR3 protein: CATSRELGTRSDEQFF
J gene: TRBJ2-5; V gene: TRBV7-6; CDR3 protein: CASSLIGPGGPWSQETQYF
J gene: TRBJ2-2; V gene: TRBV11-3; CDR3 protein: CASSYGSRRAGELFF
J gene: TRBJ2-3; V gene: TRBV7-8; CDR3 protein: CASSLRASGSTDTQYF
J gene: TRBJ2-1; V gene: TRBV10-3; CDR3 protein: CAISDWTGRVGNEQFF
J gene: TRBJ2-7; V gene: TRBV7-2; CDR3 protein: CASSLGSGFYEQYF
J gene: TRBJ2-7; V gene: TRBV9; CDR3 protein: CASSVALEYEQYF
J gene: TRBJ1-6; V gene: TRBV5-1; CDR3 protein: CASSTDRNRYNSPLHF
J gene: TRBJ2-7; V gene: TRBV7-2; CDR3 protein: CASSPRTGATSYEQYF
J gene: TRBJ2-1; V gene: TRBV7-3; CDR3 protein: CASSVPGANIFF
J gene: TRBJ2-1; V gene: TRBV7-2; CDR3 protein: CASSLTSGTVQFF
J gene: TRBJ2-3; V gene: TRBV29-1; CDR3 protein: CSVVEQRSTDTQYF
J gene: TRBJ2-7; V gene: TRBV5-5; CDR3 protein: CASSFPGEQYF
J gene: TRBJ2-1; V gene: TRBV20-1; CDR3 protein: CSVPWAASRFF
J gene: TRBJ2-2; V gene: TRBV5-1; CDR3 protein: CASSFGTVNTGELFF
J gene: TRBJ1-4; V gene: TRBV4-1; CDR3 protein: CASSPGRVGEKLFF
J gene: TRBJ1-5; V gene: TRBV6-1; CDR3 protein: CASSDGKRGNNQPQHF
J gene: TRBJ1-1; V gene: TRBV28; CDR3 protein: CASSFLTGGRGTEAFF
J gene: TRBJ2-7; V gene: TRBV5-1; CDR3 protein: CASSRTSGSLYEQYF
J gene: TRBJ2-4; V gene: TRBV7-9; CDR3 protein: CASSSQALAKNIQYF
J gene: TRBJ2-3; V gene: TRBV18; CDR3 protein: CASSLDRGNSDTQYF
J gene: TRBJ1-5; V gene: TRBV9; CDR3 protein: CASSAQGGNQPQHF
J gene: TRBJ2-7; V gene: TRBV28; CDR3 protein: CASSTPQGAGEQYF
J gene: TRBJ1-5; V gene: TRBV19; CDR3 protein: CASSIARGRDAQPQHF
J gene: NA; V gene: TRBV6-5; CDR3 protein: CASSYSRQNSYEQYF
J gene: TRBJ2-2; V gene: TRBV28; CDR3 protein: CASSFLAGELFF
J gene: TRBJ2-5; V gene: TRBV5-6; CDR3 protein: CASNHKDREETQYF
J gene: TRBJ2-1; V gene: TRBV9; CDR3 protein: CASSSRNQGTSFF
J gene: TRBJ2-7; V gene: TRBV28; CDR3 protein: CASSLGGATYEQYF
J gene: TRBJ2-6; V gene: TRBV28; CDR3 protein: CASSPSRASGANVLTF
J gene: TRBJ1-2; V gene: TRBV28; CDR3 protein: CASSYRDGYTF
J gene: TRBJ2-5; V gene: TRBV5-4; CDR3 protein: CASSLAETQYF
J gene: TRBJ2-4; V gene: TRBV5-4; CDR3 protein: CASSSGTGRDIQYF
J gene: TRBJ2-7; V gene: TRBV11-2; CDR3 protein: CASSLDGTGSIDEQYF
J gene: TRBJ1-2; V gene: TRBV5-1; CDR3 protein: CASSADRPSSGYTF
J gene: TRBJ2-2; V gene: TRBV7-2; CDR3 protein: CASRAGTSGRAGELFF